One and the same sample provided the 3 T cell receptor beta chains below, sequenced in a study of blood T cell repertoires in COVID-19. TCRdb's copy holds only in-frame clones and misses some; the assay was immunoSEQ multiplex PCR. In the table there are approximately 140,000 clones, roughly 84% of which are singletons. The sample was peripheral blood. The receptors here all came from a man aged 65-85 years with acute or convalescent COVID-19.

The gene calls are TRBV6-5 and TRBJ1-1, with D possibly matching TRBD1 (5 bases). From germline, CDR1 is MNHEY and CDR2 SVGAGI. This CDR3 contains 15 residues. V dropped 8 bases and J dropped 1 base, with 17 bases sitting between them. In DNA form, the CDR3 reads TGTGCCAGCGATAGGCGGGGGGGTGGGAACACTGAAGCTTTCTTT. It is translated as CASDRRGGGNTEAFF.

V is TRBV5-1 and J is TRBJ2-7; 7 bases map to TRBD2. The V segment lost 4 bases and the J segment 1 base; nucleotides outside the gene matches: 8. Looked up from germline, CDR1 is SGHRS and CDR2 is YFSETQ. The CDR3 runs 15 residues. The DNA of the CDR3 is TGCGCCAGCAGCATAGTAGCGGGTTCTTCCTACGAGCAGTACTTC. Encoded protein: CASSIVAGSSYEQYF.

This chain uses TRBV6-5 with TRBJ2-1; possible D gene TRBD2, 5 bases. CDR1 and CDR2 from the germline V gene are MNHEY and SVGAGI. The CDR3 loop spans 14 amino acids. V was shortened by 2 bases and J by 5 bases, with 10 bases between the two germline ends. The CDR3 DNA reads TGTGCCAGCAGTTACGGGTTAGCGAACAATGAGCAGTTCTTC. This sequence encodes CASSYGLANNEQFF.